The sample holds many counts of the clone carrying this TCR beta chain. The ends were cut back, 9 bases at V and 0 bases at J, with 9 bases in the middle. From germline, CDR1 is SNHLY and CDR2 FYNNEI. This CDR3 contains 13 residues. TCRdb independently ran MiXCR on the 5' RACE reads; one entry per CDR3 protein. The data hold tens of thousands of distinct CDR3 sequences, with 5.5% to 7.5% observed a single time. The data are from a study of early T cells in non-severe SARS-CoV-2 infection. The clonotype originates from an adult who was a healthcare worker with PCR-confirmed SARS-CoV-2 infection or an uninfected control (not recorded which). The material sequenced was whole blood. This rearrangement joins TRBV2 to TRBJ2-1; unclear D gene. CDR3 nucleotide sequence: TGTGCCAGTGCGTTTTCCTCCTACAATGAGCAGTTCTTC. As protein: CASAFSSYNEQFF.